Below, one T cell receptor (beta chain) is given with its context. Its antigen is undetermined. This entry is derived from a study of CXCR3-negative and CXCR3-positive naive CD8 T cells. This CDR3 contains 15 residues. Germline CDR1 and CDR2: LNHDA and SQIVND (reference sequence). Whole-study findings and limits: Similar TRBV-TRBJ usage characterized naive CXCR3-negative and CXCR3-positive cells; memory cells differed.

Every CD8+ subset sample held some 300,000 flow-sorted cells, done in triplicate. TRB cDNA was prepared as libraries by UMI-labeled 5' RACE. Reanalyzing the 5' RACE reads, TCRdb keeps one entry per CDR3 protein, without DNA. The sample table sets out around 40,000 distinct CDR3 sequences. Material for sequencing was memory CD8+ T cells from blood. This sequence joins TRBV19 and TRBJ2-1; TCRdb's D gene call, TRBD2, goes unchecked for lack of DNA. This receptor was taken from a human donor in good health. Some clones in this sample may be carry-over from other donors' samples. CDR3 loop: CASNYGGTRYNEQFF. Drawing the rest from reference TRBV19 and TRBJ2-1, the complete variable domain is DGGITQSPKYLFRKEGQNVTLSCEQNLNHDAMYWYRQDPGQGLRLIYYSQIVNDFQKGDIAEGYSVSREKKESFPLTVTSAQKNPTAFYLCASNYGGTRYNEQFFGPGTRLTVL.